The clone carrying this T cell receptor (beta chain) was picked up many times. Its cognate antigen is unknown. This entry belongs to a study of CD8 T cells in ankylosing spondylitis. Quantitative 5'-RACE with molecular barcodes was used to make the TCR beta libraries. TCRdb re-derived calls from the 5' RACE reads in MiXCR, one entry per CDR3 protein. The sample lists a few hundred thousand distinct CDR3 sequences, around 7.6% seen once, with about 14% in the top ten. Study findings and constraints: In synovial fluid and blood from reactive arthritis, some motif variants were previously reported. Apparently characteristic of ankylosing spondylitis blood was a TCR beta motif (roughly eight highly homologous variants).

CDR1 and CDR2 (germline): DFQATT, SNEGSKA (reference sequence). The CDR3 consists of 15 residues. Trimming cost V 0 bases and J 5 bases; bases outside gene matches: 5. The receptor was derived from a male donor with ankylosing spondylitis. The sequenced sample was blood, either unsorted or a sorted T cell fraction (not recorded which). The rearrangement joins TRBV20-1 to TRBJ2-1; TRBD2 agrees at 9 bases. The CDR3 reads CSARDRASGNNEQFF. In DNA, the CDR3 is TGCAGTGCTAGAGATCGGGCTAGCGGGAACAATGAGCAGTTCTTC.